The clone carrying this T cell receptor beta chain was observed a handful of times. The sample originates from a study of early T cells in non-severe SARS-CoV-2 infection. A single record per CDR3 protein comes from TCRdb applying MiXCR to the 5' RACE reads. The sample records approximately 30,000 distinct CDR3 sequences, around 5% being singletons. The CDR3 length is 15 residues. Germline CDR1 reads SEHNR; CDR2 reads FQNEAQ (reference sequence). V lost 5 bases, J lost 4 bases, and 10 bases stayed unmatched. This chain links TRBV7-9 with TRBJ1-1, with 7 bases lining up with TRBD1. The material sequenced was whole blood. This receptor was obtained from an adult who was a healthcare worker with PCR-confirmed SARS-CoV-2 infection or an uninfected control (not recorded which). In nucleotides, the CDR3 is TGTGCCAGCAGCGTAACAGGGGAATGGGGCACTGAAGCTTTCTTT. Its protein is CASSVTGEWGTEAFF.